This TCR beta chain was sequenced for a study of blood T cells in healthy people across ages. Turning to this clonotype: One base away lies a much larger clone, so this may be a sequencing read error.

Each of the donors had 8 to 10 milliliters of peripheral blood drawn into EDTA-treated Vacutainer tubes. Per sample, extraction of total RNA gave at least 5 micrograms in every case. Sample-barcoded 5' priming and a J-beta primer mix drove a second PCR of about 7 to 12 cycles. Every cDNA was tagged by a template-switch adaptor with 12 random nucleotides. Each CDR3 protein gets one entry after TCRdb re-called the 5' RACE reads with MiXCR. The data show more than 900,000 distinct CDR3 sequences, with roughly 29% seen just once and roughly a tenth held by the top ten. This same sample was also taken into another study, of T cells of mothers and their children.

The sequencing input was blood. The receptor was isolated from a middle-aged woman in good health.

The chain's CDR3 is CACSRGLDTEAFF. The CDR3 nucleotides are TGTGCCTGCAGCCGGGGTCTCGACACTGAAGCTTTCTTT. The chain links TRBV9 to TRBJ1-1; D is undetermined. CDR1 and CDR2 (germline): SGDLS, YYNGEE. The length of the CDR3 is 13 residues.